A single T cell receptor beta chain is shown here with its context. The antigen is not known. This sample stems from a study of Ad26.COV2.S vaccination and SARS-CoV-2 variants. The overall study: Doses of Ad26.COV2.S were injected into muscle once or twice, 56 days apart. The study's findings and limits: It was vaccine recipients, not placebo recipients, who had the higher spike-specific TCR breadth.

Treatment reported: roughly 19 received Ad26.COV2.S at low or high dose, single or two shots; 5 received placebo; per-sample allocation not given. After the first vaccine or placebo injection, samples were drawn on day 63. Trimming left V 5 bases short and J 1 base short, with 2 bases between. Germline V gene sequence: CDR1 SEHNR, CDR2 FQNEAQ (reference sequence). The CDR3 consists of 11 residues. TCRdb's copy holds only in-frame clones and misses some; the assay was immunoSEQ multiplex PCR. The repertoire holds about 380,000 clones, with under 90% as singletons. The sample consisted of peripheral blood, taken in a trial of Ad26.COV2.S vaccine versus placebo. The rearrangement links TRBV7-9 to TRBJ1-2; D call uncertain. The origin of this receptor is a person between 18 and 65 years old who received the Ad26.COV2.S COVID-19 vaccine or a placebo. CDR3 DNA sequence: TGTGCCAGCAGCCATAACTATGGCTACACCTTC. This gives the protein CASSHNYGYTF.